A selection of T cell receptor beta chains follows, all from one sample in a study of shared clonotypes between healthy human individuals. Generated by immunoSEQ multiplex PCR, the TCRdb table keeps only in-frame clones and is missing some. Of roughly 2.1 million clones in the sample, under 95% were seen once. Sequenced material: naive CD8+ T cells from PBMCs. All receptors derive from a man between 18 and 35 years old in good health. Some clones in this sample may be carry-over from other donors' samples. Both conserved end residues are part of each CDR3.

>TRBV10-1|TRBJ1-1
CASSEEVRTEAFF
>TRBV13|TRBJ2-7
CASSLGAYEQYF
>TRBV4-1|TRBJ1-5
CASSRSTGSNQPQHF
>TRBV30|TRBJ2-5
CAWGGQGSWETQYF
>TRBV9|TRBJ2-7
CASSADGDRGDPYEQYF
>TRBV5-1|TRBJ1-2
CASSRTGLNYGYTF
>TRBV30|TRBJ2-1
CAWWSPGGRRRNEQFF
>TRBV29-1|TRBJ2-7
CSVVRDGAPYEQYF
>TRBV5-1|TRBJ2-2
CASSFTTRIERAGELFF
>TRBV29-1|-
CSVEGLAGRSSYEQYF
>TRBV4-2|TRBJ1-4
CASSTQGANRIGGEKLFF
>TRBV29-1|TRBJ2-1
CSVEGPLRGTYNEQFF
>TRBV9|TRBJ2-3
CASSVNPRSTDTQYF
>TRBV27|TRBJ1-1
CASSAGGDEAFF
>TRBV27|TRBJ2-3
CASSSDTSGSIDTQYF
>TRBV7-9|TRBJ2-7
CASSLGSALTYEQYF
>TRBV9|TRBJ1-4
CASSGGLGWGEKLFF
>TRBV9|TRBJ1-2
CASSVDAGGYTF
>TRBV4-2|TRBJ2-1
CASSHPQGHSINEQFF
>TRBV29-1|TRBJ1-1
CSVGIGGRATEAFF
>TRBV28|TRBJ2-1
CASSFSRGTYNEQFF
>TRBV4-1|TRBJ1-5
CASSQFYGAQPQHF
>TRBV10-3|TRBJ2-1
CAIRYGTDGSYNEQFF
>TRBV29-1|TRBJ1-1
CSVGTGIGNTEAFF
>TRBV11-2|TRBJ2-7
CASSLSRGYEQYF
>TRBV2|TRBJ2-1
CASSGTSLELINEQFF
>TRBV10-3|TRBJ1-3
CAISERDRAAGNTIYF
>TRBV7-7|TRBJ2-7
CASSSGLAGRDEQYF
>TRBV28|TRBJ2-2
CASSAIHANTGELFF
>TRBV2|TRBJ2-1
CASSARDTYNEQFF
>TRBV28|TRBJ2-7
CASSLYGGASGSESYF
>TRBV9|TRBJ2-7
CASSGRTGAEQYF
>TRBV4-3|TRBJ1-3
CASSQGRDSGNTIYF
>TRBV27|TRBJ2-3
CASSWVDTQYF
>TRBV19|TRBJ1-5
CASSFQGNQPQHF
>TRBV5-1|TRBJ1-1
CASSLGQGAAEAFF
>TRBV7-9|TRBJ1-1
CASSYGQKMNTEAFF
>TRBV28|TRBJ1-2
CASSSMTHYGYTF
>TRBV9|TRBJ1-5
CASSGTARSNQPQHF
>TRBV4-1|TRBJ1-2
CASSQDMTMGGYTF
>TRBV6-6|TRBJ2-5
CASSYSVVAGETQYF
>TRBV6-1|TRBJ2-5
CASSDLDRGETQYF
>TRBV7-9|TRBJ2-1
CASSLGGLAVWGNEQFF
>TRBV29-1|TRBJ1-1
CSVGTGTRNTEAFF
>TRBV27|TRBJ2-1
CASSSSTPQKTSGRAHEQFF
>TRBV18|TRBJ2-7
CASSPRVGRDSPYEQYF
>TRBV28|TRBJ1-1
CASSFVWGTEAFF
>TRBV7-9|TRBJ1-3
CASSLYTPFSGNTIYF
>TRBV19|TRBJ2-7
CASSIDLETAPSYEQYF
>TRBV19|TRBJ1-1
CASSVSGSMNTEAFF
>TRBV19|TRBJ2-1
CASSPLTGNEQFF
>TRBV9|TRBJ2-7
CASSAHLRDYEQYF
>TRBV28|TRBJ2-7
CASSSYSKDRVPYEQYF
>TRBV4-1|TRBJ2-5
CASSHPDLQETQYF
>TRBV30|TRBJ1-6
CAWSADRNSPLHF
>TRBV10-3|TRBJ1-4
CAISESGRGPTTNEKLFF
>TRBV27|TRBJ2-1
CASSPGTLNEQFF
>TRBV10-3|TRBJ2-2
CAISESAGANTGELFF